This TCR beta chain came from a study of blood T cells in healthy people across ages. Whole-study findings and limits: The unknown donor CMV status may have confounded expanded clonotype changes. Diversity of TCR beta per million T cells declined in a roughly linear way with age.

As to this clonotype: Its antigen is as yet unknown.

V shed 5 bases, J shed 4 bases, and the junction held 4 bases outside the gene matches. CDR3 length equals 14 residues. The germline gives CDR1 MNHEY, CDR2 SMNVEV (reference sequence). Primed by a sample-barcoded 5' primer and a J-beta primer mix, a second PCR proceeded for roughly 7 to 11 cycles. TCRdb re-called the 5' RACE reads with MiXCR, one entry per CDR3 protein. This table has about 640,000 distinct CDR3 sequences, 58% appearing once. The TCR originated in a man aged 55 to 70 in good health. Input material: blood. The gene calls are TRBV27 and TRBJ2-4; 8 bases are a match to TRBD1. The CDR3 spells CASSPTGGKNIQYF. The CDR3 DNA reads TGTGCCAGCAGTCCCACAGGGGGAAAAAACATTCAGTACTTC.